Detailed here is one T cell receptor (beta chain). Antigen specificity is unknown. Original processing notes: ImmunoSEQ output held junction-only sequences without quality scores, so filtering differed. Profiling relied on immunoSEQ multiplex PCR, and the TCRdb table lists in-frame clones only, not all of them. D and trimming were read from the DNA, whereas the V and J calls and clone size are those reported in that table. This sample has 800,000 or so clones, with just over 95% found just once. This record belongs to a study of shared clonotypes between healthy human individuals. CD45RO-negative CD8 cells positively selected for CCR7 made up the naive population, which excluded terminally differentiated effector memory CD45RA+ cells. From germline, CDR1 is SEHNR and CDR2 FQNEAQ (reference sequence). The CDR3 covers 13 residues. Trimming cost V 5 bases and J 3 bases, with 11 bases left between them.

The study's findings and limits: Unshared clonotypes carried lower generation probabilities than those common to all four donors. The study found roughly 5% of naive CD4 clonotypes shared across a few donors.

The sample comprised naive CD8+ T cells sorted from blood. V is TRBV7-9 and J is TRBJ2-7; D tentatively reads TRBD1 or TRBD2 (5 bases each). This clonotype originated in a man aged 25-40 years in good health. CDR3 protein: CASSDGTGYEQYF. CDR3 nucleotides: TGTGCCAGCAGCGACGGGACGGGCTACGAGCAGTACTTC.